Sequencing of this TCR beta chain was carried out in a study of T cell clones after liver transplantation. In the study overall: Post-transplant blood was tracked for graft-donor-reactive T cell clones identified in a pre-transplant mixed lymphocyte reaction. Study-wide results and caveats: The donor-reactive repertoire was only partly measurable in two subjects, lacking donor cells. These preliminary findings come from unstandardized post-transplant sampling times. Compared with third party-reactive sequences, donor-reactive ones declined more, independent of withdrawal success.

TCRdb keeps only in-frame clones here, not all; method: immunoSEQ multiplex PCR. The sample holds 55,000 to 75,000 clones; about 71% are singletons and the top ten take approximately 2.6%. In this sample, this clone turned up a few times. Antigen specificity is unknown. CDR3 length: 18 residues. V dropped 7 bases and J dropped 2 bases, with 26 bases sitting between them. CDR1 and CDR2 from the germline V gene are LNHDA and SQIVND (reference sequence). Sequenced here: CD4+ T cells from blood, sampled at the approximately 16-month timepoint. The chain uses TRBV19 and TRBJ1-2; D call uncertain. The sequence derives from a human patient who received a liver transplant. Some of the T cells may derive from the graft donor. CDR3 in DNA: TGTGCCAGTACAGGAGAAGCTTATGAAGAATTACTAAACTATGGCTACACCTTC. This codes for CASTGEAYEELLNYGYTF.